This TCR beta chain was retrieved from a study of T cell clonality in common variable immunodeficiency. Study results and limitations: Links between repertoire features and CVID complications were heterogeneity-limited.

The V and J ends lost 3 bases and 7 bases, in that order; junction bases with no gene match: 0. There are 13 residues in the CDR3. The germline V gene encodes CDR1 SGHTA and CDR2 FQGTGA. This clone was seen ten or more times. The antigen remains unidentified. With the read ending 3 residues before the CDR3 end, the germline J gene is used to fill in that end. CVID and control samples used equivalent genomic DNA input. Only in-frame clones appear in the TCRdb table, and some are missing; sequencing was by immunoSEQ multiplex PCR. This sample carries approximately 60,000 clones, none of them present only once.

The sample comprised peripheral blood mononuclear cells. This chain connects TRBV7-3 to TRBJ2-4, with 10 bases fitting TRBD1. The clonotype comes from a person between 18 and 69 years old in good health. The CDR3 bases that were read are TGTGCCAGCAGCTTGGGACAGGGGAACATT. The encoded protein is CASSLGQGNI. The CDR3 in full is CASSLGQGNIQYF.